This entry lists 4 T cell receptor beta chains sequenced from one sample in a study of T cells in Graves' hyperthyroidism and ophthalmopathy. Amplification of TCR beta CDR3 regions used RNA as the template. Using the HTBI primer set, a first-round RT-PCR was run on the TCR CDR3. TCRdb independently ran MiXCR on the multiplex PCR reads; one entry per CDR3 protein. The sample holds 490,000 or so distinct CDR3 sequences, about 20% seen once. Sequencing used blood. Receptors originate from a man in his forties with Graves' ophthalmopathy.

This clonotype has ten or more counts. The chain combines TRBV2 with TRBJ2-1, with D possibly being TRBD1 (5 bases). V was pared by 7 bases and J by 9 bases, with 10 bases between. This CDR3 comprises 11 residues. In germline, CDR1 is SNHLY, CDR2 FYNNEI. CDR3 sequence reads: CASKGVGEQFF. For the CDR3, the DNA is TGTGCCAGCAAAGGGGTTGGTGAGCAGTTCTTC. The variable domain in full, completed from reference TRBV2 and TRBJ2-1, reads EPEVTQTPSHQVTQMGQEVILRCVPISNHLYFYWYRQILGQKVEFLVSFYNNEISEKSEIFDDQFSVERPDGSNFTLKIRSTKLEDSAMYFCASKGVGEQFFGPGTRLTVL.

Ten or more counts support this clonotype. This chain uses TRBV7-9 with TRBJ2-7, with a weak D call TRBD1 (5 bases). The length of the CDR3 is 14 residues. From germline, CDR1 is SEHNR and CDR2 FQNEAQ (reference sequence). V lost 5 bases and J lost 3, with 14 bases in between. The CDR3 loop is CASSTGLGRYEQYF. CDR3 in DNA: TGTGCCAGCAGCACCGGGTTGGGGCGCTACGAGCAGTACTTC.

This clonotype was seen a handful of times. The CDR3 loop reads CASSTRKRGSETQYF. In DNA form, the CDR3 reads TGTGCCAGCAGTACTCGGAAGAGGGGGAGTGAGACCCAGTACTTC. The chain links TRBV6-1 to TRBJ2-5; D may be TRBD1 (6 bases). Germline CDR1 MNHNS, CDR2 SASEGT. The CDR3 loop spans 15 amino acids. Trimming left V 5 bases short and J 5 bases short, with 18 bases between.

This sequence joins TRBV5-5 and TRBJ1-5; D gene uncertain. The CDR3 has 15 amino acids. Looked up from germline, CDR1 is SGHKS and CDR2 is YYEKEE (reference sequence). Trimming left V 3 bases short and J 1 base short, with 11 bases between. CDR3 sequence: CASSSFLDSNQPQHF. The CDR3 nucleotides are TGTGCCAGCAGCTCGTTCTTGGACAGCAATCAGCCCCAGCATTTT. The entire variable domain, with the rest obtained from reference TRBV5-5 and TRBJ1-5, is as follows: DAGVTQSPTHLIKTRGQQVTLRCSPISGHKSVSWYQQVLGQGPQFIFQYYEKEERGRGNFPDRFSARQFPNYSSELNVNALLLGDSALYLCASSSFLDSNQPQHFGDGTRLSIL.